The 3 T cell receptor beta chains listed next were all sequenced from one sample in a study of CD8+CD57+ T cells in acquired aplastic anemia. The use of genomic DNA as template underpinned the TCR beta VDJ and CDR3 profiling. TCRdb used MiXCR to reprocess the reads, holding one entry per CDR3 protein. The data show about 150,000 distinct CDR3 sequences, about 45% seen once. Whoever was chosen for sequencing had shown CD8+CD57+ cell expansion by flow cytometry. Sequenced sample: sorted CD4+, CD8+, or CD8+CD57+ T cells (not recorded which) from PBMCs. Receptors originate from a human donor with aplastic anemia.

This clonotype was recorded at least ten times. The chain has TRBV5-1 and TRBJ2-2; the match to TRBD2 covers 10 bases. CDR1 and CDR2 from the germline V gene are SGHRS and YFSETQ. With 2 bases clipped from V and 7 bases from J, the junction kept 5 bases outside the gene matches. The CDR3 runs 15 residues. The CDR3 DNA follows: TGCGCCAGCAGCTTCAGTCTAGCGGGAGTCGGGGAGCTGTTTTTT. Amino acids: CASSFSLAGVGELFF.

This clonotype was seen many times. V gene TRBV5-6 combines with J gene TRBJ2-5; D uncertain. Germline V gives CDR1 SGHDT, CDR2 YYEEEE. Trimming cost V 3 bases and J 2 bases, with 5 bases left between them. This CDR3 has 12 amino acids. The CDR3 coding sequence is TGTGCCAGCAGCTCCCAGCAAGAGACCCAGTACTTC. This codes for CASSSQQETQYF.

This clonotype was counted many times. This sequence joins TRBV5-1 and TRBJ1-6, with TRBD1 matching 7 bases. Germline V gene sequence: CDR1 SGHRS, CDR2 YFSETQ. This CDR3 region has 13 residues. After removal of 7 bases from V and 7 bases from J, the junction contained 5 bases not matched to a gene. The CDR3 is CASFGTENSPLHF. CDR3 coding DNA: TGCGCCAGCTTCGGGACAGAAAATTCACCCCTCCACTTT.